This TCR beta chain was retrieved from a study of T-cell memory formation after mild COVID-19. CDR1 SGHKS and CDR2 YYEKEE come from the germline V gene (reference sequence). The junction had 8 bases not matched to a gene; V was cut back by 2 bases and J by 5 bases. This CDR3 has 16 amino acids. 5'RACE with constant-segment primers yielded barcoded, UMI-tagged TCR alpha and TCR beta cDNA libraries. Using its own MiXCR run on the 5' RACE reads, TCRdb lists one record per CDR3 protein. This table holds some 330,000 distinct CDR3 sequences, 20% to 25% found once. This clonotype was detected a few times. The source material was PBMCs or a T cell subset sorted from them (not recorded which). The TCR originated in an adult woman who had mild COVID-19 (a few samples of this study predate the infection). Cell type and time point are not known. The V gene is TRBV5-5, the J gene TRBJ2-3; 10 bases align to TRBD2. CDR3 nucleotide sequence: TGTGCCAGCAGCTTTGGAGCGGGGGGGCAATTAGATACGCAGTATTTT. It codes for CASSFGAGGQLDTQYF.